The 17 T cell receptor beta chains below come from one sample, sequenced in a study of cytomegalovirus exposure and HLA in healthy donors. It was with 60 Vbeta and 13 Jbeta primers that the PCR ran. TCRdb keeps only in-frame clones here, not all; method: immunoSEQ multiplex PCR. In the table there are some 190,000 clones, around 77% of which are singletons. Sequenced sample: PBMCs. The receptor set was obtained from a woman aged 25 to 45 in good health and CMV-seronegative.

This rearrangement joins TRBV25-1 to TRBJ1-2, with a weak D call TRBD1 (6 bases). Germline CDR1 and CDR2: MGHDK and SYGVNS. This CDR3 has 15 residues. The V and J ends lost 8 bases and 2 bases respectively, with 18 bases between them. CDR3 sequence reads: CASGGSGTVNYGYTF. The CDR3 coding sequence is TGTGCCAGCGGGGGCTCCGGGACGGTCAACTATGGCTACACCTTC.

This chain connects TRBV5-6 to TRBJ1-2; TRBD1 matches 12 bases. V lost 2 bases to trimming and J lost 7 bases; unmatched junction nucleotides: 6. The CDR3 is 15 amino acids. Germline V gene lookup returns CDR1 SGHDT and CDR2 YYEEEE. In DNA form, the CDR3 reads TGTGCCAGCAGCTTAGGGACAGGGGGCGTGTTTGGCTACACCTTC. Encoded protein: CASSLGTGGVFGYTF.

The gene calls are TRBV5-1 and TRBJ2-5; D call uncertain. The germline gives CDR1 SGHRS, CDR2 YFSETQ. The CDR3 runs to 17 residues. V gave up 1 base and J gave up 3 bases, with 19 bases separating them. CDR3 amino acids: CASSLISGSLLKETQYF. DNA for the CDR3: TGCGCCAGCAGCTTGATATCGGGTTCACTCTTGAAAGAGACCCAGTACTTC.

This chain uses TRBV30 with TRBJ1-1; D gene uncertain. CDR1 is GTSNPN, CDR2 SVGIG, per germline (reference sequence). The CDR3 has 15 amino acids. With 2 bases removed from V and 5 bases from J, the gap between germline ends came to 18 bases. CDR3 residues: CAWSRVPIQKTEAFF. The CDR3 DNA reads TGTGCCTGGAGTCGGGTACCGATCCAAAAGACTGAAGCTTTCTTT.

The chain is built from TRBV10-1 and TRBJ1-3; D not resolved. V lost 5 bases and J lost 0, with 14 bases in between. Germline V gene data show CDR1 as WNHNN and CDR2 as SYGVQD (reference sequence). The CDR3 is 16 amino acids. The CDR3 loop reads CASSQSGPHSGNTIYF. The CDR3 DNA reads TGCGCCAGCAGTCAAAGCGGACCGCACTCTGGAAACACCATATATTTT.

The sample holds a few counts of this clone. The chain has TRBV9 and TRBJ2-1; the match to TRBD2 covers 8 bases. CDR3 length: 15 amino acids. Germline CDR1 is SGDLS and CDR2 is YYNGEE. Trimming took 0 bases from V and 6 from J; bases not matched to a gene: 5. For the CDR3, the DNA is TGTGCCAGCAGCGTAGCGGGGGGGGCCAGCAATGAGCAGTTCTTC. Translation gives CASSVAGGASNEQFF.

This clone was detected only a few times. CDR3 in DNA: TGTGCTAGTGGTCCGGAGGGACCGTTCCTAGCTTTCTTT. This encodes CASGPEGPFLAFF. This chain links TRBV12-5 with TRBJ1-1, with a possible D match to TRBD1 (5 bases). Germline V gene lookup returns CDR1 LGHNT and CDR2 FRNRAP. V lost 5 bases, J lost 10 bases, and 17 bases lay in between. The CDR3 runs to 13 residues. Based on the CDR3 plus reference TRBV12-5 and TRBJ1-1, the full variable domain is DARVTQTPRHKVTEMGQEVTMRCQPILGHNTVFWYRQTMMQGLELLAYFRNRAPLDDSGMPKDRFSAEMPDATLATLKIQPSEPRDSAVYFCASGPEGPFLAFFGQGTRLTVV.

This clone was picked up a small number of times. The chain has TRBV19 and TRBJ2-5; TRBD2 matches at 14 bases. Per germline, CDR1 LNHDA and CDR2 SQIVND (reference sequence). The trim removed 3 bases at V and 7 bases at J, leaving 10 bases unmatched. This CDR3 region has 17 residues. CDR3 amino acids: CASSIPGLAGAVGTQYF. The CDR3 coding sequence is TGTGCCAGTAGTATCCCGGGACTAGCGGGGGCAGTGGGGACCCAGTACTTC.

The rearrangement links TRBV30 to TRBJ2-7; perhaps TRBD2 as D (6 bases). CDR1 is GTSNPN, CDR2 SVGIG, per germline (reference sequence). V lost 3 bases and J lost 2, with 20 bases in between. The CDR3 sequence is 16 residues long. The CDR3 DNA is TGTGCCTGGAGCGACTACCCCCGGGGGAGGCCCTACGAGCAGTACTTC. Amino acid sequence: CAWSDYPRGRPYEQYF. Together with reference TRBV30 and TRBJ2-7, the CDR3 gives the full variable domain: SQTIHQWPATLVQPVGSPLSLECTVEGTSNPNLYWYRQAAGRGLQLLFYSVGIGQISSEVPQNLSASRPQDRQFILSSKKLLLSDSGFYLCAWSDYPRGRPYEQYFGPGTRLTVT.

This CDR3 reads CASSQGGGHSPLHF. The CDR3 DNA follows: TGCGCCAGCAGCCAAGGGGGGGGCCATTCACCCCTCCACTTT. The gene calls are TRBV4-3 and TRBJ1-6, with a weak D call TRBD1 (6 bases). This CDR3 contains 14 residues. The ends were cut back, 1 base at V and 8 bases at J, with 9 bases in the middle. The V gene's germline CDR1 is LGHNA and CDR2 YSLEER.

The J gene is TRBJ1-2, the V gene TRBV5-6; D ambiguous. V was pared by 3 bases and J by 2 bases, with 5 bases between. CDR3 length: 12 residues. The V gene's germline CDR1 is SGHDT and CDR2 YYEEEE. CDR3 sequence (DNA): TGTGCCAGCAGCTCCCAAAACTATGGCTACACCTTC. Residues: CASSSQNYGYTF.

The chain uses TRBV4-1 and TRBJ1-2; D call uncertain. V was cut by 0 bases and J by 4 bases, with 9 bases left in between. CDR1 and CDR2 (germline): MGHRA, YSYEKL. The CDR3 is made up of 14 amino acids. The CDR3 reads CASSQDRGIYGYTF. CDR3 DNA sequence: TGCGCCAGCAGCCAAGATCGGGGTATCTATGGCTACACCTTC.

The V gene is TRBV4-1, the J gene TRBJ2-7, with a weak D call TRBD1 (6 bases). V was cut by 4 bases and J by 1 base, with 11 bases left in between. This CDR3 is 14 amino acids long. Germline assignment: CDR1 MGHRA and CDR2 YSYEKL. The CDR3 DNA reads TGCGCCAGCAGCCTCGGGACACCGTCCTACGAGCAGTACTTC. Encoded protein: CASSLGTPSYEQYF.

V gene TRBV4-2 combines with J gene TRBJ1-5; D not resolved. Germline-derived CDR1 and CDR2 are LGHNA and YNFKEQ. The CDR3 covers 16 residues. Trimming shortened V by 0 bases and J by 4 bases, and 13 bases separated the two germline ends. The CDR3 nucleotides read TGTGCCAGCAGCCAAGAGGGAGGAATTTGGAATCAGCCCCAGCATTTT. Translation: CASSQEGGIWNQPQHF.

This clone appeared once. This chain uses TRBV10-2 with TRBJ1-1, with a tentative D call TRBD1 (6 bases). The germline V gene encodes CDR1 WSHSY and CDR2 SAAADI. The CDR3 contains 14 residues. The germline V and J ends were trimmed by 11 bases and 0 bases, with 16 bases remaining between them. The CDR3 region has the DNA TGCGCCGCAGACACGGACAGAATGAACACTGAAGCTTTCTTT. Its translation is CAADTDRMNTEAFF.

This clone has a handful of counts. The chain couples TRBV5-6 to TRBJ1-1, with a weak D call TRBD1 (5 bases). With 0 bases removed from V and 0 bases from J, the gap between germline ends came to 9 bases. Germline CDR1 SGHDT, CDR2 YYEEEE. The CDR3 loop spans 15 amino acids. CDR3 loop: CASSLVGQVNTEAFF. CDR3 coding DNA: TGTGCCAGCAGCTTGGTGGGGCAGGTGAACACTGAAGCTTTCTTT.

The chain has TRBV2 and TRBJ1-1; D might be TRBD1 (5 bases). The germline V gene encodes CDR1 SNHLY and CDR2 FYNNEI. Trimming took off 5 bases at V and 10 bases at J, with 32 bases between the two ends. This CDR3 comprises 18 residues. CDR3 in DNA: TGTGCCAGCAGTAGGGACTTTCCTACGACTGACCTGGCCTCCGGAGCTTTCTTT. This gives the protein CASSRDFPTTDLASGAFF.